This is a list of T cell receptor beta chains from one sample in a study of cytomegalovirus exposure and HLA in healthy donors. Data came from immunoSEQ multiplex PCR; TCRdb stores just in-frame clones and leaves some out. The sample has approximately 170,000 clones; roughly four fifths are singletons. The specimen was PBMCs. These receptors were taken from a man between 40 and 49 years old in good health and CMV-seronegative. CDR3s include the opening cysteine and the closing phenylalanine or tryptophan. A D gene is named only where the DNA matches it firmly. Size is stated for part of the rows, as once, few or many counts, or as a class when the clone is expanded.

J gene | V gene | clone size | D gene | CDR3 DNA | CDR3 protein
TRBJ1-5 | TRBV7-8 | NA | NA | TGTGCCAGCAGCTTAGCGCGGGGAGCGAGCAATCAGCCCCAGCATTTT | CASSLARGASNQPQHF
TRBJ2-7 | TRBV5-5 | NA | TRBD2 | TGTGCCAGCAGCTTGAGTCTAGCGGGACTCTACGAGCAGTACTTC | CASSLSLAGLYEQYF
TRBJ2-1 | TRBV7-8 | NA | NA | TGTGCCAGCAGCTTAGCACTAGCCCACTACAATGAGCAGTTCTTC | CASSLALAHYNEQFF
TRBJ1-1 | TRBV5-1 | NA | NA | TGCGCCAGCACAGCGGCGGGAGCAGAAGCTTTCTTT | CASTAAGAEAFF
TRBJ1-1 | TRBV5-4 | few | TRBD1 | TGTGCCAGCAGCCCCGGGACAGGGGGCGCGAGGAGCACTGAAGCTTTCTTT | CASSPGTGGARSTEAFF
TRBJ1-3 | TRBV5-1 | NA | NA | TGCGCCAGCAGCTTGCAGGGAACTGGAAACACCATATATTTT | CASSLQGTGNTIYF
TRBJ2-1 | TRBV2 | NA | TRBD1 | TGTGCCAGTCAGGGGGTCTCCCGAAGCGATGAGCAGTTCTTC | CASQGVSRSDEQFF
TRBJ2-7 | TRBV7-2 | NA | NA | TGTGCCAGCAGCCCATCCCCCTACGAGCAGTACTTC | CASSPSPYEQYF
TRBJ1-1 | TRBV5-4 | NA | NA | TGTGCCAGCAGCGGGGGGGCTAACACTGAAGCTTTCTTT | CASSGGANTEAFF
TRBJ2-6 | TRBV11-2 | NA | NA | TGTGCCAGCAGCCTTACGGGACTTTCTGACTCTGGGGCCAACGTCCTGACTTTC | CASSLTGLSDSGANVLTF
TRBJ1-1 | TRBV20-1 | NA | NA | TGCAGTGCCACATGGGGAGCTGAAGCTTTCTTT | CSATWGAEAFF
TRBJ2-3 | TRBV19 | NA | TRBD2 | TGTGCCAGTATCATCAAAAGTGGCGGGAGTAGCACAGATACGCAGTATTTT | CASIIKSGGSSTDTQYF
TRBJ1-6 | TRBV29-1 | once | NA | TGCAGCGTGGGACAAGAAGATTCACCCCTCCACTTT | CSVGQEDSPLHF
TRBJ2-2 | TRBV11-2 | NA | NA | TGTGCCAGCAGCTTAGGGGCAGATTGGAACACCGGGGAGCTGTTTTTT | CASSLGADWNTGELFF
TRBJ2-1 | TRBV30 | NA | NA | TGTGCCTGGAGTATGACTAGCAATGAGCAGTTCTTC | CAWSMTSNEQFF
TRBJ1-1 | TRBV5-1 | NA | TRBD1 | TGCGCCAGCAGCTTACAGGGGGGAAACACTGAAGCTTTCTTT | CASSLQGGNTEAFF
TRBJ1-2 | TRBV5-1 | few | TRBD1 | TGCGCCAGCAGCTCGTCCGGGACAGGGGGCTATGGCTACACCTTC | CASSSSGTGGYGYTF
TRBJ1-1 | TRBV4-1 | NA | NA | TGCGCCAGCAGTCGGAGGGGTACTGAAGCTTTCTTT | CASSRRGTEAFF
TRBJ1-1 | TRBV6-1 | NA | NA | TGTGCCGAAGGAGGGCGGAACACTGAAGCTTTCTTT | CAEGGRNTEAFF
TRBJ2-1 | TRBV19 | NA | NA | TGTGCCACGCGGGACTACAATGAGCAGTTCTTC | CATRDYNEQFF
TRBJ1-3 | TRBV15 | NA | TRBD1 | TGTGCCACCAGCATTAGGACAGGGGTGGAAAACACCATATATTTT | CATSIRTGVENTIYF
TRBJ1-1 | TRBV7-2 | NA | TRBD1 | TGTGCCAGCAGCCCCTGGACAGGCACCATGAACACTGAAGCTTTCTTT | CASSPWTGTMNTEAFF
TRBJ1-1 | TRBV5-1 | few | NA | TGCGCCAGCAGCAACACAGGCAGCACTGAAGCTTTCTTT | CASSNTGSTEAFF
TRBJ2-1 | TRBV30 | NA | TRBD2 | TGTGCCTGGAGTCCGACTAGCGGTGAGCAGTTCTTC | CAWSPTSGEQFF
TRBJ2-2 | TRBV19 | NA | NA | TGTGCCAGTAGTAGAGAGACGGGGACCGGGGAGCTGTTTTTT | CASSRETGTGELFF
TRBJ2-5 | TRBV29-1 | few | NA | TGCAGCGTTGAAGATTGGGCAAGTATTCAAGAGACCCAGTACTTC | CSVEDWASIQETQYF
TRBJ2-3 | TRBV13 | NA | TRBD2 | TGTGCCAGCAGCTTAGTCGCGGGAGGCACAGATACGCAGTATTTT | CASSLVAGGTDTQYF
TRBJ2-3 | TRBV27 | NA | NA | TGTGCCAGCAACCAGAGGGGGACATCAACAGATACGCAGTATTTT | CASNQRGTSTDTQYF
TRBJ1-1 | TRBV5-4 | NA | NA | TGTGCCAGCAGCTCGGGGGGGACCGTGAACACTGAAGCTTTCTTT | CASSSGGTVNTEAFF
TRBJ2-7 | TRBV7-9 | NA | NA | TGTTCCAGCAGCGCTATAGACTACGAGCAGTACTTC | CSSSAIDYEQYF
TRBJ1-2 | TRBV6-5 | NA | TRBD1 | TGTGCCAGGACAGGGCGTAACTATGGCTACACCTTC | CARTGRNYGYTF
TRBJ1-1 | TRBV19 | few | NA | TGTGCCAGTAGTATTGGGGCGTCAGGGCGCGGCACTGAAGCTTTCTTT | CASSIGASGRGTEAFF
TRBJ1-4 | TRBV30 | NA | NA | TGTGCCTGGAGCCAGGGGACAACTAATGAAAAACTGTTTTTT | CAWSQGTTNEKLFF
TRBJ2-3 | TRBV18 | NA | NA | TGTGCCAGCTCACCACGAAGGACTAGCACAGATACGCAGTATTTT | CASSPRRTSTDTQYF
TRBJ1-3 | TRBV2 | NA | TRBD1 | TGTGCCAGCACTCGACAGGGGAGCTCTGGAAACACCATATATTTT | CASTRQGSSGNTIYF
TRBJ1-2 | TRBV7-2 | few | TRBD1 | TGTGCCAGCAGCTATACACGGGACAGGGGGCGCTACTATGGCTACACCTTC | CASSYTRDRGRYYGYTF
TRBJ2-2 | TRBV11-3 | few | TRBD2 | TGTGCCAGCAGCGTCCGGGAGGGTGGTACCGGGGAGCTGTTTTTT | CASSVREGGTGELFF
TRBJ1-3 | TRBV5-8 | once | NA | TGTGCCAGCAGCTTAACATCCTCTGGAAACACCATATATTTT | CASSLTSSGNTIYF
TRBJ2-7 | TRBV7-9 | NA | TRBD1 | TGTGCCAGCAGCTTGGGACAGGGGCTAACCTACGAGCAGTACTTC | CASSLGQGLTYEQYF
TRBJ2-5 | TRBV30 | NA | NA | TGTGCCTCCGAGGGGGGGTATGGAGAGACCCAGTACTTC | CASEGGYGETQYF
TRBJ1-2 | TRBV5-1 | few | TRBD1 | TGCGCCAGCAGCTTGGCACAGGGGGCGCATGGCTACACCTTC | CASSLAQGAHGYTF
TRBJ1-2 | TRBV29-1 | NA | TRBD1 | TGCAGCGTTTTTGGGACAGGGGACCCAGGAGGTGGCTACACCTTC | CSVFGTGDPGGGYTF
TRBJ1-1 | TRBV6-5 | NA | TRBD1 | TGTGCCAGCAGTTTGACAGGGACGGGGAGCACTGAAGCTTTCTTT | CASSLTGTGSTEAFF
TRBJ2-5 | TRBV27 | NA | TRBD2 | TGTGCCAGCCGACCACCGCGACTAGCGGGAACGGAGACCCAGTACTTC | CASRPPRLAGTETQYF
TRBJ2-3 | TRBV6-4 | few | TRBD2 | TGTGCCAGCAGTGTACTAGCGGGAGGTACAGATACGCAGTATTTT | CASSVLAGGTDTQYF
TRBJ2-1 | TRBV28 | NA | TRBD2 | TGTGCCAGCCTGGGAGGTAGCGGGAGGGTACCCTACAATGAGCAGTTCTTC | CASLGGSGRVPYNEQFF
TRBJ1-5 | TRBV19 | NA | TRBD1 | TGTGCCAGTAGTATCGACAGGGGGCGAGGCAATCAGCCCCAGCATTTT | CASSIDRGRGNQPQHF
TRBJ2-7 | TRBV6-1 | NA | NA | TGTGCCAGCTGGGGGGGCGGGCTAACCTACGAGCAGTACTTC | CASWGGGLTYEQYF
TRBJ1-2 | TRBV11-1 | NA | NA | TGTGCCAGCAGCTCCCCGGGGAGCGGCTACACCTTC | CASSSPGSGYTF
TRBJ1-6 | TRBV28 | NA | NA | TGTGCCAGCAGTTCTCCCACACGGACTCCCGATGTAAGTAATTCACCCCTCCACTTT | CASSSPTRTPDVSNSPLHF
TRBJ2-5 | TRBV5-1 | NA | NA | TGCGCCAGCAGCGGAGGGGTCAGGTTCGAGACCCAGTACTTC | CASSGGVRFETQYF
TRBJ2-1 | TRBV25-1 | NA | NA | TGTGCCAGCAGTGAATCAAACGCGAGAGCGGGCCATGAGCAGTTCTTC | CASSESNARAGHEQFF
TRBJ1-4 | TRBV27 | NA | NA | TGTGCCAGCAGTGGAACAGCGGGGCAACTGTTTTTT | CASSGTAGQLFF